This T cell receptor (beta chain) comes out of a study of CD8 T cells in ankylosing spondylitis. Findings and caveats of the study: What appeared characteristic of ankylosing spondylitis blood was a TCR beta motif of seven to nine highly homologous variants. Within matched ankylosing spondylitis synovial fluid, disease-linked clones were reportedly significantly enriched.

It was by quantitative 5'-RACE with molecular barcodes that TCR beta libraries were made. MiXCR, applied by TCRdb to the 5' RACE reads, yields one record per CDR3 protein. This table holds just under 550,000 distinct CDR3 sequences, about 13% found once. This clonotype was seen at least ten times. As yet, its antigen is unknown. V gave up 5 bases and J gave up 6 bases, with 11 bases separating them. Germline lookup yields CDR1 ENHRY and CDR2 SYGVKD. The CDR3 loop spans 13 amino acids. Sequencing was carried out using blood, either unsorted or a sorted T cell fraction (not recorded which). This sequence joins TRBV10-3 and TRBJ1-3, with D maybe TRBD1 (5 bases). The sequence was obtained from a male donor with ankylosing spondylitis. CDR3 nucleotide sequence: TGTGCCATCAGTATCGGGGGAACAAACACCATATATTTT. Protein sequence: CAISIGGTNTIYF.